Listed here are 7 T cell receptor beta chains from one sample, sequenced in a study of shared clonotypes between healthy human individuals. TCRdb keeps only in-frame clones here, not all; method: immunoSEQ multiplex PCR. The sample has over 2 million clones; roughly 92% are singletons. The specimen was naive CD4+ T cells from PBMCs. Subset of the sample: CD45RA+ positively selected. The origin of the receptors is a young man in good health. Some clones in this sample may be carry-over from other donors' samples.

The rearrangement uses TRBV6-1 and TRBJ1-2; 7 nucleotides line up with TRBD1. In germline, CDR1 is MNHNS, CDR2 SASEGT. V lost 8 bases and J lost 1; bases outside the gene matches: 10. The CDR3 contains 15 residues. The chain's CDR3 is CASFRGTVNNYGYTF. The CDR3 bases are TGTGCCAGCTTCAGAGGGACAGTAAATAACTATGGCTACACCTTC.

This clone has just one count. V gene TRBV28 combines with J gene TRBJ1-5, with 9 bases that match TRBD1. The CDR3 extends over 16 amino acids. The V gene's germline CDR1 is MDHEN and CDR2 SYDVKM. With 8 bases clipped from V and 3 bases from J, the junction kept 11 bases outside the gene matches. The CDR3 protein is CASLMSGQGFNQPQHF. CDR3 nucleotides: TGTGCCAGCCTGATGTCGGGACAGGGATTCAATCAGCCCCAGCATTTT.

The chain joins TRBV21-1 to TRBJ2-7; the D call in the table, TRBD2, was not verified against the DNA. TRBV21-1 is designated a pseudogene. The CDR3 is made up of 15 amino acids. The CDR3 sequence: CASRLAGSPSYEQYF. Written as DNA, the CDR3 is TGTGCCAGCAGACTAGCGGGGTCCCCCTCCTACGAGCAGTACTTC.

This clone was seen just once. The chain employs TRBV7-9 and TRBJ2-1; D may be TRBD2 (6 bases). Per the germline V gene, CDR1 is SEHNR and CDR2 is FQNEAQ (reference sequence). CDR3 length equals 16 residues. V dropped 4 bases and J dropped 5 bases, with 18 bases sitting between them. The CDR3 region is CASSSGIGGENNEQFF. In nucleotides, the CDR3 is TGTGCCAGCAGCTCCGGAATCGGGGGAGAAAACAATGAGCAGTTCTTC.

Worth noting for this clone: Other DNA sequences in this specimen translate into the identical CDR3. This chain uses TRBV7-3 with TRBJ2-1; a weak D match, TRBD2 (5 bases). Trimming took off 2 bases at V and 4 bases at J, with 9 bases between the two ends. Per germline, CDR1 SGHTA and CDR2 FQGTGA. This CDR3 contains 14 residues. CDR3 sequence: CASSLGLAYNEQFF. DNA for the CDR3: TGTGCCAGCAGCTTAGGATTAGCGTACAATGAGCAGTTCTTC.

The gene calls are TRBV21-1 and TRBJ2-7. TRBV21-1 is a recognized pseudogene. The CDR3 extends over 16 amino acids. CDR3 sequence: CASSKALARKYYEQYF. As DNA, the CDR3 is TGTGCCAGCAGCAAAGCTTTGGCACGGAAATATTACGAGCAGTACTTC.

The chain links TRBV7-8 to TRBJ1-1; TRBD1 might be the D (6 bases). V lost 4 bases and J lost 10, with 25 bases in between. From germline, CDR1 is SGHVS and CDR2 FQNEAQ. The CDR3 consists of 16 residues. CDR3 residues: CASSYEGGTIGLGAFF. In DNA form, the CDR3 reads TGTGCCAGCAGCTACGAGGGGGGGACCATCGGGTTAGGAGCTTTCTTT. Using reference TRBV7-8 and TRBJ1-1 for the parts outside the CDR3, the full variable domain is GAGVSQSPRYKVAKRGQDVALRCDPISGHVSLFWYQQALGQGPEFLTYFQNEAQLDKSGLPSDRFFAERPEGSVSTLKIQRTQQEDSAVYLCASSYEGGTIGLGAFFGQGTRLTVV.